This TCR beta chain was observed in a study of blood T cell repertoires in COVID-19. Across the whole study: Sites in the United States, Italy and Spain provided acute and convalescent COVID-19 samples. T cells, B-cell-depleted T cells, or PBMCs supplied cDNA or gDNA.

Per the authors' pipeline: Nucleated cell number was recorded as an estimate derived from reference gene primer amplification. Produced via immunoSEQ multiplex PCR; TCRdb's table is partial and in-frame only. The V and J calls and clone size come from that table; D and trimming were worked out from the DNA. The data hold fewer than 150,000 clones, with under 90% observed a single time. From germline, CDR1 is SNHLY and CDR2 FYNNEI. The ends lost 10 bases at V and 6 bases at J; junction bases unmatched: 9. This CDR3 region has 15 residues. The sample was peripheral blood. J is TRBJ2-1 and V is TRBV2, with TRBD2 matching 13 bases. This clonotype originated in a woman of 80 years or more in a cohort sampled during active or convalescent COVID-19. The CDR3 coding sequence is TGTGCCACCACGCCGACTAGCGGGGGGACCAATGAGCAGTTCTTC. Its translation is CATTPTSGGTNEQFF.